The 4 T cell receptor beta chains presented below share a single source sample, sequenced in a study of T-cell reconstitution after alpha-beta-depleted transplantation in children. TCRbeta library construction was performed incorporating unique molecular identifiers. TCRdb re-analysed the PCR reads in MiXCR, keeping a single row per CDR3 protein. The data hold under 300,000 distinct CDR3 sequences, with around 9.7% observed a single time. The sample was PBMCs from the stem cell graft donor, taken from the stem cell graft. The receptors derive from a human donor who donated a stem cell graft to a child with SCID.

This clonotype was observed many times. This chain joins TRBV5-6 and TRBJ2-5; TRBD1 might be the D (6 bases). From germline, CDR1 is SGHDT and CDR2 YYEEEE. Deletions cut 2 bases from V and 4 bases from J, with 12 bases between. There are 14 residues in the CDR3. This CDR3 reads CASSFPTGSETQYF. For the CDR3, the DNA is TGTGCCAGCAGCTTCCCGACAGGATCAGAGACCCAGTACTTC.

This clonotype showed up many times. J is TRBJ2-7 and V is TRBV20-1; D is perhaps TRBD1 (5 bases). V dropped 6 bases and J dropped 2 bases, with 11 bases sitting between them. This CDR3 has 12 residues. Germline assignment: CDR1 DFQATT and CDR2 SNEGSKA (reference sequence). The CDR3 nucleotides read TGCAGTGCCGCCAAGGACACCTACGAGCAGTACTTC. Translated: CSAAKDTYEQYF.

In its sample, this clonotype was seen many times. The chain joins TRBV10-2 to TRBJ1-6; 9 nucleotides agree with TRBD1. With V trimmed by 5 bases and J by 5 bases, 1 base remained unmatched. The CDR3 covers 14 residues. CDR1 is WSHSY and CDR2 is SAAADI in the germline V gene. CDR3 loop: CASSRTGDNSPLHF. DNA for the CDR3: TGCGCCAGCAGTAGGACAGGGGATAATTCACCCCTCCACTTT.

This clonotype was recorded at least ten times. The CDR3 region is CASSLWTGNYGYTF. CDR3 coding DNA: TGTGCCAGCAGTTTATGGACAGGGAACTATGGCTACACCTTC. The chain carries TRBV12-3 or TRBV12-4 and TRBJ1-2; 8 bases are a match to TRBD1. The CDR3 extends over 14 amino acids. Germline trimming cut 2 bases from V and 2 bases from J; bases unmatched to any gene: 1.